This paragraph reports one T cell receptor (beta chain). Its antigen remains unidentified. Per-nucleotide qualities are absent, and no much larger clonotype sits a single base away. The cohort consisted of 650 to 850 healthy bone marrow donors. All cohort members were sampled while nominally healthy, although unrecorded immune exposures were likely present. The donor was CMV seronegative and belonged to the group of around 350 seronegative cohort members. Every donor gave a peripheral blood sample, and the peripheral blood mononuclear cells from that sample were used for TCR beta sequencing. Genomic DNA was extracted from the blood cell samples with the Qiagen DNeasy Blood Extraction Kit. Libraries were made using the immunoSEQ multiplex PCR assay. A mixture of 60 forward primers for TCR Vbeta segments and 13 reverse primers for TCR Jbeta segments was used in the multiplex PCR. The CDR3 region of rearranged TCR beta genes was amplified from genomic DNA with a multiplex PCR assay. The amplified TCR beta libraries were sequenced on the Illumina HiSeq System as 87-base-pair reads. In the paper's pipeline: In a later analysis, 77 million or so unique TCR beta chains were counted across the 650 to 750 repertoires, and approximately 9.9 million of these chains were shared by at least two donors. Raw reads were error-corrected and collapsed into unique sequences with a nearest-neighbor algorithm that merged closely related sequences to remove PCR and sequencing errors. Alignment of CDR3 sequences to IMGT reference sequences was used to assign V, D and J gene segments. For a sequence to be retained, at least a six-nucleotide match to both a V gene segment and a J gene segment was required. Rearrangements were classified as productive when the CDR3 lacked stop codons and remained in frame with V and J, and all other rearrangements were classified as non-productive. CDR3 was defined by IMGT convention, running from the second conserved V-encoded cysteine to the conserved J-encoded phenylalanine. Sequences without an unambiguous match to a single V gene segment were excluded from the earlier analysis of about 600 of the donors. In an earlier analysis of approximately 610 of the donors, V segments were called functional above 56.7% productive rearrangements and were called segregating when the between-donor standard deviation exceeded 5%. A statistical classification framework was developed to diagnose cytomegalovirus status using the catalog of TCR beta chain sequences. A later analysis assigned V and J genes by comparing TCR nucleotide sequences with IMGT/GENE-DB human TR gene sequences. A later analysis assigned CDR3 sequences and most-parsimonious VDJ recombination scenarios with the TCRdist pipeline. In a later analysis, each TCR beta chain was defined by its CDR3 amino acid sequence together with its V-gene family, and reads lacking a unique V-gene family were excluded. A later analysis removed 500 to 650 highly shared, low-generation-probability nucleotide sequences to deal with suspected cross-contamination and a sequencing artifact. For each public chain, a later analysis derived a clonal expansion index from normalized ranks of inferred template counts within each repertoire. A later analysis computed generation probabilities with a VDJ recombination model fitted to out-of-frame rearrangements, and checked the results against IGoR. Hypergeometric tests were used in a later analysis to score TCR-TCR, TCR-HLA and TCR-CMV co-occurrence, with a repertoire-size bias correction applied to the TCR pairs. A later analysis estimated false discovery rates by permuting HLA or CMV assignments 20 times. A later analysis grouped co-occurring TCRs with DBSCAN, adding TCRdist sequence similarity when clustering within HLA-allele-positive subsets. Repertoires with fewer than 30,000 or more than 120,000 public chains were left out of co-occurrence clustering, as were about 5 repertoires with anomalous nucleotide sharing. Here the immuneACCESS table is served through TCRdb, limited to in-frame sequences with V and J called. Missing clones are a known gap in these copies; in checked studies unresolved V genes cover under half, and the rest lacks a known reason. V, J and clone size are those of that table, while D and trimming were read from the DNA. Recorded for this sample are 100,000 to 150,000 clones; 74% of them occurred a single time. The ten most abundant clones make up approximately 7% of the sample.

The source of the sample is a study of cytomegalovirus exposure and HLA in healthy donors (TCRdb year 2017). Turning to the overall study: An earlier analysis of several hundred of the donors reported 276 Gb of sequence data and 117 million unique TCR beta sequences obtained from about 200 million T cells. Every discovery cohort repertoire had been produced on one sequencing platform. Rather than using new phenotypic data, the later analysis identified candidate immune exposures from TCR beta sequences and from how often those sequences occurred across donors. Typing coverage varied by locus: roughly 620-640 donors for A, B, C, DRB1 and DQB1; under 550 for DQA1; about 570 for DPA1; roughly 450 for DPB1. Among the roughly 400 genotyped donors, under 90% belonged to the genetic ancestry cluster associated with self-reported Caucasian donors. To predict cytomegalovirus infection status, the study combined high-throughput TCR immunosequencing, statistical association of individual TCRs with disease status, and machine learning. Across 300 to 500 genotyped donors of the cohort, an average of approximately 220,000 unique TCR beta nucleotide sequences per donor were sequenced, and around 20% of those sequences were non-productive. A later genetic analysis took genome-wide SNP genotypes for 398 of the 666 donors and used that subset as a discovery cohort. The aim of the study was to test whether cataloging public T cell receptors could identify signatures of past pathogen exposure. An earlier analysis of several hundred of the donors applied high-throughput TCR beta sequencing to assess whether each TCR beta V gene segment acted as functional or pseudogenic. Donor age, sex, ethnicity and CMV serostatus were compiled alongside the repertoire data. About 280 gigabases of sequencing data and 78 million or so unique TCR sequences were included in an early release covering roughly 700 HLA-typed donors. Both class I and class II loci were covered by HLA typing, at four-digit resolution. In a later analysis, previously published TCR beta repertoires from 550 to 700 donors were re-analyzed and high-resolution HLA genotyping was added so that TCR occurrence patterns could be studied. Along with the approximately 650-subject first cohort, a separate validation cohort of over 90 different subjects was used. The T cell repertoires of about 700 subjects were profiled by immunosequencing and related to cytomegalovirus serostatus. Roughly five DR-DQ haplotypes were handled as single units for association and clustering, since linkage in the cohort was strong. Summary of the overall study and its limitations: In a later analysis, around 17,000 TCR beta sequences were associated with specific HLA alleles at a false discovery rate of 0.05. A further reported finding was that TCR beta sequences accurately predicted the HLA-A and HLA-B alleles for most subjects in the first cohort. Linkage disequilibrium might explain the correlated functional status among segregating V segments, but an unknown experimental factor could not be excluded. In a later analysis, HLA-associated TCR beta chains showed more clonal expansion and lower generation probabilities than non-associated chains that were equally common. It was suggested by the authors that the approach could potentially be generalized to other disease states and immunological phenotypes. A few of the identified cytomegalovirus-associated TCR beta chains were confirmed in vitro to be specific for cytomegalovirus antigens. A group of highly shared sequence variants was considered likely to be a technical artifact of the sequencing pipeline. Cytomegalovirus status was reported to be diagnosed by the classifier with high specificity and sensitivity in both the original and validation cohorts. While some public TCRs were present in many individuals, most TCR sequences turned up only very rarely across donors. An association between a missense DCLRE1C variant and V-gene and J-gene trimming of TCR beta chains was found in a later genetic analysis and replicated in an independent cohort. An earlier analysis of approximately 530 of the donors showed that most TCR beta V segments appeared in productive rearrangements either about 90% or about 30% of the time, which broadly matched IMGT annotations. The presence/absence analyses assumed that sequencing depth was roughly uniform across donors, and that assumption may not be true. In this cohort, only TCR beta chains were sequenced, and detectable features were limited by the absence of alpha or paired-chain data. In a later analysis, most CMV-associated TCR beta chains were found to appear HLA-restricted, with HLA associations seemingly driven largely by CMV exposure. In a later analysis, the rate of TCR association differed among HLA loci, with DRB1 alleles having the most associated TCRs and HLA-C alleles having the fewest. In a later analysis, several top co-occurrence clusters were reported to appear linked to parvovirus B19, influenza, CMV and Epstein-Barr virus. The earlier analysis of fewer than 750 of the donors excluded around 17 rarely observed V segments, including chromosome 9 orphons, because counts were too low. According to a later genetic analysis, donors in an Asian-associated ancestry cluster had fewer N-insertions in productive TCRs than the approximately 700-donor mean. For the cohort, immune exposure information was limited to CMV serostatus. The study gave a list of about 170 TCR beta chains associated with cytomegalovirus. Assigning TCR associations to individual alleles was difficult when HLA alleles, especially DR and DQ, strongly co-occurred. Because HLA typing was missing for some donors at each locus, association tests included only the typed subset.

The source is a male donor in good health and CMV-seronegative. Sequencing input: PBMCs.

The DNA reads TGTGCCAGCAGCGCGACTAGCTTGGGGGTTACAGATACGCAGTATTTT. The encoded protein is CASSATSLGVTDTQYF. Recombination joined TRBV9 with TRBJ2-3; 7 bases in the middle match TRBD2. CDR1 and CDR2, looked up from the germline V gene, are SGDLS and YYNGEE. The junction shows trimming of 3 bases on V and 3 bases on J, and the gene matches do not reach 10 bases of it. The CDR3 runs 16 amino acids, cysteine and phenylalanine included. The kept DNA is CDR3 alone, 48 bases in frame from the first base.